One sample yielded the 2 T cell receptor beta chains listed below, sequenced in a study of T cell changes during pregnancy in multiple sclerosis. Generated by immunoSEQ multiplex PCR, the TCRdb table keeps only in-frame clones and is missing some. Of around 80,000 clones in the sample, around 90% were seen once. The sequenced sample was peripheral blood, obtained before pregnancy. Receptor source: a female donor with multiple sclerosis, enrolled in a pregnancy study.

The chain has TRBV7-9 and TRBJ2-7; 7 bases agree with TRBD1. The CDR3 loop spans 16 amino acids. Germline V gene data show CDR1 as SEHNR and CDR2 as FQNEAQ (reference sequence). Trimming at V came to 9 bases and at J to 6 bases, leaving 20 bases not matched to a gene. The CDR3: CASSRPPGRGSLEQYF. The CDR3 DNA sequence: TGTGCCAGTAGCAGACCACCGGGCAGGGGGTCCCTCGAGCAGTACTTC.

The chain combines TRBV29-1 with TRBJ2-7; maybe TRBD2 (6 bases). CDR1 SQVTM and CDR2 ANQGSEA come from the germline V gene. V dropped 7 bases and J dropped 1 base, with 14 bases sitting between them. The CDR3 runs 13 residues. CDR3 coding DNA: TGCAGCGACCTCCGGGACTGGTCCTACGAGCAGTACTTC. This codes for CSDLRDWSYEQYF.